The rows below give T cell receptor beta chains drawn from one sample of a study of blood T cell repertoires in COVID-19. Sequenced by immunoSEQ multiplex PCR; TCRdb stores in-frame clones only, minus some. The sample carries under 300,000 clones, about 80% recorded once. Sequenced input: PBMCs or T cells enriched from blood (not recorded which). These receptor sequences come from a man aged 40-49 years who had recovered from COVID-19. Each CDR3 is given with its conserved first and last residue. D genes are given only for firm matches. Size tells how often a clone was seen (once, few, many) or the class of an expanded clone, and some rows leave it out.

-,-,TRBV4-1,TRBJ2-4,TGCGCCAGCAGCCAAGATCTGGCTAGCTTAGCCAAAAACATTCAGTACTTC,CASSQDLASLAKNIQYF
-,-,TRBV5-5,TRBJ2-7,TGTGCCAGCAGCTTTGGCGGGCTCGGCTACGAGCAGTACTTC,CASSFGGLGYEQYF
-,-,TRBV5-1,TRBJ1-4,TGCGCCAGCAGTCGGCAGGGCCTCAATGAAAAACTGTTTTTT,CASSRQGLNEKLFF
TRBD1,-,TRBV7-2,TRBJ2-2,TGTGCCAGCAGCCCCGGGACAGCGTACACCGGGGAGCTGTTTTTT,CASSPGTAYTGELFF
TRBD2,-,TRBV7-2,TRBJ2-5,TGTGCCAGCAGCCCCTTAGCGGGGGGGCCGCCGTTCCAGTACTTC,CASSPLAGGPPFQYF
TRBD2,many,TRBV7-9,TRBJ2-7,TGTGCCAGCAGCTTAGGCCCTAGCGGGTCCTACGAGCAGTACTTC,CASSLGPSGSYEQYF
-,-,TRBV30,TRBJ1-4,TGTGCCTGGGCTCCGGTGGGGGGGAAACTGTTTTTT,CAWAPVGGKLFF
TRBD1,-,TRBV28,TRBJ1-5,TGTGCCAGCAGTTTTGGGACAGGGAGCTATCAGCCCCAGCATTTT,CASSFGTGSYQPQHF
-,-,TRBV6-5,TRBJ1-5,TGTGCCAGCAGTTACAGAGGCAATCAGCCCCAGCATTTT,CASSYRGNQPQHF
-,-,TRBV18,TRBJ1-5,TGTGCCAGCTCACCTACCGACGGGAATCAGCCCCAGCATTTT,CASSPTDGNQPQHF
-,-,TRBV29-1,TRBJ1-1,TGCAGCGCCGTTAACACTGAAGCTTTCTTT,CSAVNTEAFF
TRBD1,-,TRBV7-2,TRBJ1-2,TGTGCCAGCAGCTCCGCCGACAGGGGACCTAACTATGGCTACACCTTC,CASSSADRGPNYGYTF
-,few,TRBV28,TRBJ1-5,TGTGCCAGCAGTACAAGTGTGACAGACAATCAGCCCCAGCATTTT,CASSTSVTDNQPQHF
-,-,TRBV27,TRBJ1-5,TGTGCCAGCAGTACACAGGGTGAGGGGACCAATCAGCCCCAGCATTTT,CASSTQGEGTNQPQHF
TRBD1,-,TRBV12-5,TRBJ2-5,TGTGCTAGTGGTTTGTCCGTGACAGGGGTTGCAGAGACCCAGTACTTC,CASGLSVTGVAETQYF
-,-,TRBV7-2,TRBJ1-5,TGTGCCAGCAGCTTCATCGGGGGGAGCAATCAGCCCCAGCATTTT,CASSFIGGSNQPQHF
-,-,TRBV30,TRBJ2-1,TGTGCCTGGACGGGGTACAATGAGCAGTTCTTC,CAWTGYNEQFF
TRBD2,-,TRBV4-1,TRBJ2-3,TGCGCCAGCAGATCCGGACTAGCGGGGGACACAGATACGCAGTATTTT,CASRSGLAGDTDTQYF
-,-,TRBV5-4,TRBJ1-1,TGTGCCAGCAGCGACCGAGGTTGGGACACTGAAGCTTTCTTT,CASSDRGWDTEAFF
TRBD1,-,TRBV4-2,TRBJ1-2,TGTGCCAGCAGCCAACTAGGGGGACAGGGGATGGATGGCTACACCTTC,CASSQLGGQGMDGYTF
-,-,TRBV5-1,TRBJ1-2,TGCGCCAGCAGCTCTTACATACAAGGGAGGGATGGCTACACCTTC,CASSSYIQGRDGYTF
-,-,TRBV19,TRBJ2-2,TGTGCCAGTAGTATAAGCGTAAGGGGGGAGCTGTTTTTT,CASSISVRGELFF
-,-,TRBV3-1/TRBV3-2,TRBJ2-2,TGTGCCAGCAGCCAGGCAGGGCTCACCGGGGAGCTGTTTTTT,CASSQAGLTGELFF
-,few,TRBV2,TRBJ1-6,TGTGCCAGCAACTTCCTAAGCTCCTATAATTCACCCCTCCACTTT,CASNFLSSYNSPLHF
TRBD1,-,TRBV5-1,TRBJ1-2,TGCGCCAGCAGCGTAGACAGGGTGGATGGCTACACCTTC,CASSVDRVDGYTF
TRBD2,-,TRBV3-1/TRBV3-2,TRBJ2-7,TGTGCCAGCCAGCCCCCGGGACTACCCTACGAGCAGTACTTC,CASQPPGLPYEQYF
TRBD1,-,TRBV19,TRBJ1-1,TGTGCCAGTACCCAACAGGGGGGCGGCACTGAAGCTTTCTTT,CASTQQGGGTEAFF
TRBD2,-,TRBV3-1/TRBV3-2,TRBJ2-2,TGTGCCAGCAGCCGGGGCCTAGCGGGAAACACCGGGGAGCTGTTTTTT,CASSRGLAGNTGELFF
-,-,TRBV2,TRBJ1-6,TGTGCCAGCAGTGAAGTGACAGATAATTCACCCCTCCACTTT,CASSEVTDNSPLHF
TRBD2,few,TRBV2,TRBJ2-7,TGTGCCAGCAGCCGGACTAGCGGGAGGATCGAGCAGTACTTC,CASSRTSGRIEQYF
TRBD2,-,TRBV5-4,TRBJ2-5,TGTGCCAGCAGCCCGGGACTACCGGAGACCCAGTACTTC,CASSPGLPETQYF
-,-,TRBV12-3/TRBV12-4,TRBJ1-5,TGTGCCAGCAGCCAACTTAATCAGCCCCAGCATTTT,CASSQLNQPQHF
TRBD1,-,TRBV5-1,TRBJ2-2,TGCGCCAGCAGCCGACAGGGGAACACCGGGGAGCTGTTTTTT,CASSRQGNTGELFF
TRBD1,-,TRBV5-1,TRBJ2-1,TGCGCCAGCTCCCAGGGGGCTTGGAATGAGCAGTTCTTC,CASSQGAWNEQFF
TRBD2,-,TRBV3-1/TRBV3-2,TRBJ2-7,TGTGCCAGCAGCCCACGACGGCGGGGGGGGACTACCTACGAGCAGTACTTC,CASSPRRRGGTTYEQYF
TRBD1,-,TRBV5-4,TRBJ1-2,TGTGCCAGCAGCTGGGACAGGAGAGGTGATGGCTACACCTTC,CASSWDRRGDGYTF
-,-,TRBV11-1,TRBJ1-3,TGTGCCAGCAGCCCCGCCCAGGACACCATATATTTT,CASSPAQDTIYF
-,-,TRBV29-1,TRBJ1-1,TGCAGCGCGGGAATGGGGGAGGACACTGAAGCTTTCTTT,CSAGMGEDTEAFF
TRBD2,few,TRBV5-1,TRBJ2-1,TGCGCCAGCAGCAAGAGGACTAGCGGGGGCCATGAGCAGTTCTTC,CASSKRTSGGHEQFF
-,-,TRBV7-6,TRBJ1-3,TGTGCCAGCAGCTTAGGGGAGCTGGGCGGAAACACCATATATTTT,CASSLGELGGNTIYF
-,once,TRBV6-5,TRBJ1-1,TGTGCCAGCAGTACCCAGGGAAGTAGGACTGAAGCTTTCTTT,CASSTQGSRTEAFF